This record concerns one TCR beta chain sequence. The sample belongs to a study of control samples from healthy donors and cancer patients. The table came from immunoSEQ multiplex PCR; TCRdb's copy has only in-frame clones and leaves some out. Among tens of thousands of clones listed, roughly 89% were seen once. CDR3 length: 14 residues. The germline V and J ends were trimmed by 5 bases and 0 bases, with 10 bases remaining between them. Germline CDR1 and CDR2: SGHNT and YYREEE (reference sequence). V usage is TRBV5-4 and J usage is TRBJ2-3; TRBD1 is a possible D gene (6 bases). Input material: PBMCs. The sequence derives from a man in his sixties with colorectal cancer. CDR3 in DNA: TGTGCCAGCAGACCAGACAGGAGCACAGATACGCAGTATTTT. As protein: CASRPDRSTDTQYF.